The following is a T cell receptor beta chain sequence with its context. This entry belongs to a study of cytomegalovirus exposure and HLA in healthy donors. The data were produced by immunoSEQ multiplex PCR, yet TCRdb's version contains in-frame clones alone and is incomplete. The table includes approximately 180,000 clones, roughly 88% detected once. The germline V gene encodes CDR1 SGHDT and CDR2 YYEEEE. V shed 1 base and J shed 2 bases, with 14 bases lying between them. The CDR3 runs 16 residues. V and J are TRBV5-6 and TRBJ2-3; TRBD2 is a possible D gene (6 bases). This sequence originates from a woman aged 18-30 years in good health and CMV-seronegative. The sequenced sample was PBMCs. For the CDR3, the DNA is TGTGCCAGCAGCTTGTGGGGGACTTCTTTCACAGATACGCAGTATTTT. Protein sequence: CASSLWGTSFTDTQYF.